A selection of T cell receptor beta chains follows, all from one sample in a study of blood T cells in healthy people across ages. TCRdb re-derived calls from the 5' RACE reads in MiXCR, one entry per CDR3 protein. In the table there are 760,000 or so distinct CDR3 sequences, approximately 25% of which are singletons. The data also belong to a second study, concerning T cells of mothers and their children.

The source material was blood. These receptors were taken from a boy between 5 and 17 years old in good health. Both conserved end residues are part of each CDR3. Fields, in order: V gene, J gene, CDR3 protein.

V gene: TRBV29-1
J gene: TRBJ2-7
CDR3 protein: CSVVLTGTAAYEQYF

V gene: TRBV20-1
J gene: TRBJ1-2
CDR3 protein: CSASLAPGQALGNYGYTF

V gene: TRBV7-9
J gene: TRBJ2-5
CDR3 protein: CASSSGGLQETQYF

V gene: TRBV11-1
J gene: TRBJ2-5
CDR3 protein: CASTVTGGVETQYF

V gene: TRBV11-1
J gene: TRBJ2-5
CDR3 protein: CASSFRDRAEETQYF

V gene: TRBV7-2
J gene: TRBJ2-5
CDR3 protein: CASSLEGLPTQQETQYF

V gene: TRBV5-5
J gene: TRBJ2-3
CDR3 protein: CASSSRVSTDTQYF

V gene: TRBV6-5
J gene: TRBJ1-4
CDR3 protein: CASSRGLREKLFF

V gene: TRBV7-6
J gene: TRBJ1-3
CDR3 protein: CASSSRSGASGNTIYF

V gene: TRBV4-2
J gene: -
CDR3 protein: CASSHPGTSGPPYEQYF

V gene: TRBV4-1
J gene: TRBJ2-7
CDR3 protein: CASSRLRGTNPYEQYF

V gene: TRBV6-1
J gene: TRBJ2-7
CDR3 protein: CASHDPGDEQYF

V gene: TRBV2
J gene: TRBJ2-3
CDR3 protein: CASTTLVDTQYF

V gene: TRBV29-1
J gene: TRBJ2-4
CDR3 protein: CSVVAGTSIQYF

V gene: TRBV14
J gene: TRBJ2-1
CDR3 protein: CASSQVRGVDNEQFF

V gene: TRBV5-1
J gene: TRBJ2-1
CDR3 protein: CASGLGPGGEQFF

V gene: TRBV5-1
J gene: -
CDR3 protein: CASSSAGIEQYF

V gene: TRBV7-2
J gene: TRBJ1-5
CDR3 protein: CASSFGGSAQPRHF

V gene: TRBV5-1
J gene: TRBJ2-1
CDR3 protein: CASSRQGGLSEQFF

V gene: TRBV11-2
J gene: -
CDR3 protein: CASSPGQGSIVYEQYF

V gene: TRBV4-3
J gene: TRBJ1-2
CDR3 protein: CASSHGQGAGYGYTF

V gene: TRBV11-1
J gene: TRBJ2-1
CDR3 protein: CASSSAPKTNEQFF

V gene: TRBV28
J gene: TRBJ2-7
CDR3 protein: CASSSSYGQYF

V gene: TRBV5-5
J gene: -
CDR3 protein: CASSSIIYEQYF

V gene: TRBV12-3/TRBV12-4
J gene: TRBJ2-2
CDR3 protein: CASSYRGRNTGELFF

V gene: TRBV29-1
J gene: TRBJ2-3
CDR3 protein: CSVERGAWGTDTQYF

V gene: TRBV20-1
J gene: TRBJ2-7
CDR3 protein: CSAREVSYEQYF

V gene: TRBV12-3/TRBV12-4
J gene: TRBJ2-5
CDR3 protein: CASTMGLSDGTQYF

V gene: TRBV12-3/TRBV12-4
J gene: TRBJ2-5
CDR3 protein: CASSPWTSGGEKETQYF

V gene: TRBV3-1
J gene: TRBJ1-5
CDR3 protein: CASSPHPGNQPQHF

V gene: TRBV5-1
J gene: TRBJ2-5
CDR3 protein: CASSLELASLETQYF

V gene: TRBV29-1
J gene: TRBJ2-7
CDR3 protein: CSVEGLANEQYF

V gene: TRBV29-1
J gene: TRBJ1-5
CDR3 protein: CSVGTAANQPQHF

V gene: TRBV11-2
J gene: TRBJ2-5
CDR3 protein: CASSISGGQTGETQYF

V gene: TRBV20-1
J gene: TRBJ2-5
CDR3 protein: CSASPLAGARGETQYF

V gene: TRBV20-1
J gene: TRBJ1-1
CDR3 protein: CSASQGLNTEAFF

V gene: TRBV7-9
J gene: TRBJ2-3
CDR3 protein: CASRGGGRPTDTQYF

V gene: TRBV7-9
J gene: TRBJ2-3
CDR3 protein: CASSLARSADTQYF

V gene: TRBV6-9
J gene: TRBJ2-1
CDR3 protein: CASSSLQRYNEQFF

V gene: TRBV20-1
J gene: TRBJ2-5
CDR3 protein: CSASLSGRRFQETQYF

V gene: TRBV7-2
J gene: TRBJ1-2
CDR3 protein: CASSFSTAYGYTF

V gene: TRBV7-2
J gene: TRBJ1-2
CDR3 protein: CASSLAGPGGIYGYTF

V gene: TRBV7-6
J gene: TRBJ2-3
CDR3 protein: CASSLPGLETGAQYF

V gene: TRBV11-2
J gene: TRBJ1-1
CDR3 protein: CASSLVIGEPTEAFF

V gene: TRBV7-2
J gene: TRBJ1-2
CDR3 protein: CASRAKTANYGYTF

V gene: TRBV27
J gene: TRBJ2-5
CDR3 protein: CASRNRPTSGRGETQYF

V gene: TRBV9
J gene: TRBJ2-7
CDR3 protein: CASSESGSSYEQYF

V gene: TRBV5-1
J gene: TRBJ1-1
CDR3 protein: CASSPGRNLGAFGTEAFF

V gene: TRBV9
J gene: TRBJ2-1
CDR3 protein: CASSGGQRYNEQFF

V gene: TRBV4-1
J gene: TRBJ1-5
CDR3 protein: CASSQGMELNQPQHF

V gene: TRBV5-6
J gene: -
CDR3 protein: CASRSGLAGGGEQYF

V gene: TRBV2
J gene: TRBJ2-4
CDR3 protein: CASSEQGAAAKNIQYF

V gene: TRBV7-6
J gene: TRBJ2-1
CDR3 protein: CASSLESGHSYNEQFF

V gene: TRBV9
J gene: TRBJ2-1
CDR3 protein: CASSHEVSIYNEQFF

V gene: TRBV20-1
J gene: TRBJ2-3
CDR3 protein: CSARERDGRGGAETQYF

V gene: TRBV20-1
J gene: TRBJ2-7
CDR3 protein: CSASPLMGTGTYEQYF

V gene: TRBV20-1
J gene: -
CDR3 protein: CSAESWDRFYNEQFF